The 27 T cell receptor beta chains reported below all come from one sample, sequenced in a study of blood T cell repertoires in COVID-19. TCRdb keeps only in-frame clones here, not all; method: immunoSEQ multiplex PCR. The table has about 300,000 clones, approximately 90% seen once; the top ten hold around 5.8%. Source material: peripheral blood. The receptors shown here come from a woman aged 50 to 60 with COVID-19, enrolled during active disease.

V and J are TRBV6-5 and TRBJ2-7, with TRBD2 matching over 11 bases. CDR1 is MNHEY and CDR2 is SVGAGI in the germline V gene. This CDR3 spans 15 amino acids. V dropped 4 bases and J dropped 1; count of bases not matched to a gene: 3. CDR3 nucleotides: TGTGCCAGCAGTTCAACTAGCGGGAGATCCTACGAGCAGTACTTC. It is translated as CASSSTSGRSYEQYF.

The chain links TRBV5-1 to TRBJ2-6; D remains unclear. Germline CDR1 is SGHRS and CDR2 is YFSETQ. The CDR3 has 15 amino acids. With 0 bases removed from V and 2 bases from J, the gap between germline ends came to 6 bases. The CDR3 is CASSLGEPGANVLTF. The CDR3 DNA reads TGCGCCAGCAGCTTGGGAGAGCCTGGGGCCAACGTCCTGACTTTC.

The chain carries TRBV11-3 and TRBJ1-1; D perhaps matches TRBD1 (6 bases). CDR1 SGHNT and CDR2 YENEEA come from the germline V gene. This CDR3 is 14 amino acids long. V was cut by 1 base and J by 3 bases, with 9 bases left in between. CDR3 DNA: TGTGCCAGCAGCTTAGCGGGGGGCTACACTGAAGCTTTCTTT. Its protein is CASSLAGGYTEAFF.

V gene TRBV9 combines with J gene TRBJ2-1; 7 nucleotides agree with TRBD2. V lost 4 bases, J lost 13 bases, and 11 bases stayed unmatched. The CDR3 is 13 residues long. The V gene's germline CDR1 is SGDLS and CDR2 YYNGEE. CDR3 residues: CASSLSRASGQFF. The CDR3 coding sequence is TGTGCCAGCAGCCTATCAAGAGCTAGCGGACAGTTCTTC.

This chain uses TRBV20-1 with TRBJ1-1; a weak D match, TRBD1 (6 bases). Looked up from germline, CDR1 is DFQATT and CDR2 is SNEGSKA (reference sequence). This CDR3 has 11 amino acids. V lost 7 bases, J lost 6 bases, and 12 bases lay in between. The CDR3: CSGTGRAEAFF. As DNA, the CDR3 is TGCAGTGGAACAGGGAGGGCTGAAGCTTTCTTT.

J is TRBJ1-5 and V is TRBV27; TRBD1 is a possible D gene (6 bases). This CDR3 is built from 16 residues. The germline CDR1 and CDR2 sequences are MNHEY and SMNVEV (reference sequence). V was cut by 3 bases and J by 2 bases, with 14 bases left in between. The CDR3 DNA is TGTGCCAGCAGTTTCCTCGGGACATCGGGCAATCAGCCCCAGCATTTT. Translated, it gives CASSFLGTSGNQPQHF.

The chain is built from TRBV30 and TRBJ1-1; D is unresolved. This CDR3 is 11 amino acids long. Germline-derived CDR1 and CDR2 are GTSNPN and SVGIG (reference sequence). Trimming stripped 3 bases from V and 9 bases from J, with 11 bases between. DNA for the CDR3: TGTGCCTGGAGGGAGGAGGGAAAAGCTTTCTTT. Translated, it gives CAWREEGKAFF.

The chain uses TRBV11-3 and TRBJ2-5; D is perhaps TRBD1 (5 bases). This CDR3 has 14 amino acids. Between the trimmed V and J ends, which lost 5 bases and 5 bases, there was a span of 15 bases. CDR1 is SGHNT and CDR2 is YENEEA in the germline V gene. CDR3 in amino acids: CASSRIGKGETQYF. The CDR3 DNA sequence: TGTGCCAGCAGCAGGATAGGGAAGGGGGAGACCCAGTACTTC.

The rearrangement uses TRBV9 and TRBJ2-6; D is unresolved. V shed 4 bases and J shed 7 bases, with 6 bases lying between them. The CDR3 covers 12 residues. CDR1 SGDLS and CDR2 YYNGEE come from the germline V gene. The CDR3 is CASSLVANVLTF. The DNA of the CDR3 is TGTGCCAGCAGCCTCGTAGCCAACGTCCTGACTTTC.

V and J are TRBV28 and TRBJ2-3, with TRBD1 identical over 10 bases. This CDR3 spans 15 amino acids. With 5 bases clipped from V and 5 bases from J, the junction kept 7 bases outside the gene matches. CDR1 MDHEN and CDR2 SYDVKM come from the germline V gene. The CDR3 region is CASSGGQGVGDTQYF. The CDR3 DNA reads as TGTGCCAGCAGTGGCGGACAGGGGGTAGGAGATACGCAGTATTTT.

The chain carries TRBV27 and TRBJ2-4, with a weak D call TRBD1 (6 bases). Germline V gene sequence: CDR1 MNHEY, CDR2 SMNVEV (reference sequence). The CDR3 consists of 14 residues. Trimming left V 1 base short and J 9 bases short, with 13 bases between. This CDR3 reads CASSLYQGSGIQYF. In DNA, the CDR3 is TGTGCCAGCAGTTTATATCAGGGGTCTGGCATTCAGTACTTC.

The chain uses TRBV27 and TRBJ1-2; possibly TRBD1 for D (5 bases). V lost 0 bases and J 8 bases, leaving 13 bases between the germline ends. This CDR3 contains 14 residues. Germline-derived CDR1 and CDR2 are MNHEY and SMNVEV (reference sequence). CDR3 residues: CASSLSNRPLGYTF. The CDR3 DNA follows: TGTGCCAGCAGTTTATCCAACAGGCCGCTGGGCTACACCTTC.

This sequence joins TRBV19 and TRBJ1-6, with D possibly being TRBD1 (5 bases). The CDR3 totals 16 residues. Trimming shortened V by 4 bases and J by 2 bases, and 12 bases separated the two germline ends. From germline, CDR1 is LNHDA and CDR2 SQIVND (reference sequence). As DNA, the CDR3 is TGTGCCAGTAGTACCATAGGGGATGCCTATAATTCACCCCTCCACTTT. Translation: CASSTIGDAYNSPLHF.

The CDR3 loop is CASSIGAGGVDTQYF. CDR3 in DNA: TGTGCCAGTAGTATAGGTGCGGGAGGAGTAGATACGCAGTATTTT. This chain links TRBV19 with TRBJ2-3; the match to TRBD2 covers 8 bases. The CDR3 has 15 amino acids. The junction had 5 bases not matched to a gene; V was cut back by 1 base and J by 5 bases. Germline V gene sequence: CDR1 LNHDA, CDR2 SQIVND (reference sequence).

This clone came up once. V and J are TRBV6-4 and TRBJ2-1, with 13 bases matching TRBD2. Germline assignment: CDR1 MRHNA and CDR2 SNTAGT. The CDR3 has 19 amino acids. The ends lost 0 bases at V and 2 bases at J; junction bases unmatched: 7. The CDR3 protein is CASSDSGLAGASTYNEQFF. The CDR3 nucleotides are TGTGCCAGCAGTGACTCCGGACTAGCGGGAGCCTCTACCTACAATGAGCAGTTCTTC.

V usage is TRBV19 and J usage is TRBJ1-1; TRBD1 is a possible D gene (5 bases). This CDR3 has 14 residues. Trimming took off 6 bases at V and 1 base at J, with 12 bases between the two ends. Germline CDR1 and CDR2: LNHDA and SQIVND (reference sequence). The CDR3 spells CASRYGGGNTEAFF. The CDR3 coding sequence is TGTGCCAGTAGATATGGCGGGGGGAACACTGAAGCTTTCTTT.

CDR3 region: CASRYRDQETQYF. CDR3 in DNA: TGTGCCAGTAGGTACAGGGACCAAGAGACCCAGTACTTC. V gene TRBV19 combines with J gene TRBJ2-5; D may be TRBD1 (6 bases). The germline V gene has CDR1 LNHDA and CDR2 SQIVND (reference sequence). Trimming pared 6 bases from V and 0 bases from J, leaving 8 bases between. CDR3 length: 13 amino acids. Looking up the rest from reference TRBV19 and TRBJ2-5 gives the full variable domain: DGGITQSPKYLFRKEGQNVTLSCEQNLNHDAMYWYRQDPGQGLRLIYYSQIVNDFQKGDIAEGYSVSREKKESFPLTVTSAQKNPTAFYLCASRYRDQETQYFGPGTRLLVL.

The chain uses TRBV5-1 and TRBJ2-1, with 7 bases lining up with TRBD1. The V gene's germline CDR1 is SGHRS and CDR2 YFSETQ. This CDR3 region has 14 residues. Unmatched junction bases numbered 5, after V lost 4 bases and J lost 4 bases. The CDR3 here is CASSLGTVYNEQFF. The CDR3 DNA reads TGCGCCAGCAGCCTGGGGACAGTTTACAATGAGCAGTTCTTC.

This rearrangement joins TRBV9 to TRBJ1-2, with D perhaps matching TRBD1 (6 bases). Germline lookup yields CDR1 SGDLS and CDR2 YYNGEE. This CDR3 region has 14 residues. V was trimmed by 0 bases and J by 7 bases, leaving 13 bases between them. The CDR3 sequence is CASSVDRAAGGYTF. The CDR3, as DNA: TGTGCCAGCAGCGTAGACAGGGCTGCAGGTGGCTACACCTTC.

V and J are TRBV28 and TRBJ1-2, with D perhaps matching TRBD1 (5 bases). The germline CDR1 and CDR2 sequences are MDHEN and SYDVKM. The V end lost 4 bases, the J end lost 0 bases, and 18 bases lay between the germline ends. The CDR3 is made up of 17 amino acids. The chain's CDR3 is CASSSRPTTGSNYGYTF. CDR3 sequence (DNA): TGTGCCAGCAGTTCTCGTCCCACCACAGGATCTAACTATGGCTACACCTTC.

This chain uses TRBV7-2 with TRBJ1-3, with 11 bases fitting TRBD1. After removal of 5 bases from V and 2 bases from J, the junction contained 8 bases not matched to a gene. The CDR3 contains 17 residues. In germline, CDR1 is SGHTA, CDR2 FQGNSA. The DNA for the CDR3 is TGTGCCAGCAGCCCGGCGGGGACAGGGGGTCCTGGAAACACCATATATTTT. This gives the protein CASSPAGTGGPGNTIYF.

The rearrangement links TRBV7-2 to TRBJ1-1, with a possible D match to TRBD1 (6 bases). Germline V lookup: CDR1 SGHTA, CDR2 FQGNSA. The V end lost 5 bases, the J end lost 4 bases, and 17 bases lay between the germline ends. The CDR3 is made up of 15 amino acids. Here the CDR3 DNA reads TGTGCCAGCAGCCCACGCGGGGGGGCAGGCACTGAAGCTTTCTTT. Translating it yields CASSPRGGAGTEAFF.

V gene TRBV29-1 combines with J gene TRBJ2-1, with TRBD2 matching 8 bases. The V gene's germline CDR1 is SQVTM and CDR2 ANQGSEA. The CDR3 spans 16 residues. Here the CDR3 DNA reads TGCAGTACATGGGGTGAGGAGAAAGCGGGAGCCAATGAGCAGTTCTTC. This sequence encodes CSTWGEEKAGANEQFF.

This chain links TRBV6-5 with TRBJ1-2; D gene ambiguous. CDR1 is MNHEY and CDR2 is SVGAGI in the germline V gene. V shed 4 bases and J shed 5 bases, with 17 bases lying between them. The CDR3 runs to 15 residues. DNA for the CDR3: TGTGCCAGCAGTTCACCCCCCCCGGGGAGATATGGCTACACCTTC. This translates into CASSSPPPGRYGYTF.

The chain has TRBV5-4 and TRBJ2-1; TRBD1 matches at 9 bases. Germline V gene data show CDR1 as SGHNT and CDR2 as YYREEE (reference sequence). J was trimmed by 5 bases and V by 1 base; bases with no gene match: 4. CDR3 length equals 15 residues. The CDR3 DNA sequence: TGTGCCAGCAGCTTGCGCGGGACAGGGCACAATGAGCAGTTCTTC. Its protein product is CASSLRGTGHNEQFF.

The rearrangement joins TRBV14 to TRBJ2-5; perhaps TRBD1 as D (6 bases). The CDR3 is 16 residues long. Germline CDR1 SGHDN, CDR2 FVKESK. V was pared by 3 bases and J by 1 base, with 15 bases between. CDR3 nucleotide sequence: TGTGCCAGCAGCCAGGCTGGGACACCTCTCCAAGAGACCCAGTACTTC. It codes for CASSQAGTPLQETQYF.

V usage is TRBV6-5 and J usage is TRBJ1-5; no reliable D call. This CDR3 region has 13 residues. The V end lost 1 base, the J end lost 7 bases, and 8 bases lay between the germline ends. Germline lookup yields CDR1 MNHEY and CDR2 SVGAGI. The CDR3, as DNA: TGTGCCAGCAGTTACTTGGGAGAACAGCCCCAGCATTTT. It codes for CASSYLGEQPQHF.